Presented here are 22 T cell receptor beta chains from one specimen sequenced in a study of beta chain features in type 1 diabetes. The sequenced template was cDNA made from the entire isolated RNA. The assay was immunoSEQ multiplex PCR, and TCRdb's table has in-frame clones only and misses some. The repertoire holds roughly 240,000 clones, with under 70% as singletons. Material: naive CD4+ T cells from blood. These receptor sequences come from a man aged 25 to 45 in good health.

The CDR3 DNA follows: TGTGCCTGGACCCGGGACAGCAACTATGGCTACACCTTC. It encodes CAWTRDSNYGYTF. This chain joins TRBV30 and TRBJ1-2; 7 bases agree with TRBD1. The CDR3 length is 13 residues. With V trimmed by 4 bases and J by 2 bases, 4 bases remained unmatched. Germline CDR1 is GTSNPN and CDR2 is SVGIG (reference sequence).

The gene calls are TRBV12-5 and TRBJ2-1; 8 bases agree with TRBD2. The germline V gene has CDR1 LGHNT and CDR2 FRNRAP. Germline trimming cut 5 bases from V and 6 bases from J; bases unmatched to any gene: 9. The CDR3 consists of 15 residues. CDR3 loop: CASGDGQRGINEQFF. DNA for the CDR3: TGTGCTAGTGGTGACGGGCAGCGGGGGATCAATGAGCAGTTCTTC.

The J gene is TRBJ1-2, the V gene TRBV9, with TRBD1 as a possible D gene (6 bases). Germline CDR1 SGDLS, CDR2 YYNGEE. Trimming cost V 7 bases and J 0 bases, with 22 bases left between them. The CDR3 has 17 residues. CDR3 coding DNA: TGTGCCAGCGAAAACCCTGGGAGGGGGAATACTAACTATGGCTACACCTTC. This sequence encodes CASENPGRGNTNYGYTF.

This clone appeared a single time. The CDR3 sequence: CASSLAAGTSARYTQYF. The CDR3 region has the DNA TGTGCCAGCAGTCTGGCCGCCGGGACTAGCGCACGTTATACGCAGTATTTT. The genes are TRBV27 and TRBJ2-3, with TRBD2 matching over 10 bases. J lost 7 bases, V lost 5 bases, and 15 bases had no gene match. The V gene's germline CDR1 is MNHEY and CDR2 SMNVEV (reference sequence). CDR3 length: 17 amino acids.

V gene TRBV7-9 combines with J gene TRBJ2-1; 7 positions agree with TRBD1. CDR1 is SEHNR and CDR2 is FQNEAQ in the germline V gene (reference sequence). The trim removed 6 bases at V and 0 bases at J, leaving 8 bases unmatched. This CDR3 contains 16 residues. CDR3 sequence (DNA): TGTGCCAGCAGGGCGAACAGGGGTCACTCCTACAATGAGCAGTTCTTC. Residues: CASRANRGHSYNEQFF. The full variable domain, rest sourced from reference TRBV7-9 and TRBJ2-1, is DTGVSQNPRHKITKRGQNVTFRCDPISEHNRLYWYRQTLGQGPEFLTYFQNEAQLEKSRLLSDRFSAERPKGSFSTLEIQRTEQGDSAMYLCASRANRGHSYNEQFFGPGTRLTVL.

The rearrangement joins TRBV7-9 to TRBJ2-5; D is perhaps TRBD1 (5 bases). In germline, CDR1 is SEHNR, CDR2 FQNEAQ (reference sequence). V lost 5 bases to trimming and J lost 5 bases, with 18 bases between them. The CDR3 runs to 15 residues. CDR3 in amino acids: CASSPDQGYGETQYF. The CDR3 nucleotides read TGTGCCAGCAGCCCAGACCAGGGATATGGGGAGACCCAGTACTTC.

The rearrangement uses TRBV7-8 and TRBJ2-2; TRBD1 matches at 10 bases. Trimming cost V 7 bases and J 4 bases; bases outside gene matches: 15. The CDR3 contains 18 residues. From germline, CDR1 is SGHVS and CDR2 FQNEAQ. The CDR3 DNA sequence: TGTGCCAGCACTTCCGTGGCCGTGGGACAGGGGATCACCGGGGAGCTGTTTTTT. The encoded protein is CASTSVAVGQGITGELFF.

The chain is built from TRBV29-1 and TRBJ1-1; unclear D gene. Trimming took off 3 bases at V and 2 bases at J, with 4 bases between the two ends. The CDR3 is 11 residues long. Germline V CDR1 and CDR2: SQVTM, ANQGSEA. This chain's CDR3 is CSVDQNTEAFF. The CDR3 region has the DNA TGCAGCGTTGATCAAAACACTGAAGCTTTCTTT.

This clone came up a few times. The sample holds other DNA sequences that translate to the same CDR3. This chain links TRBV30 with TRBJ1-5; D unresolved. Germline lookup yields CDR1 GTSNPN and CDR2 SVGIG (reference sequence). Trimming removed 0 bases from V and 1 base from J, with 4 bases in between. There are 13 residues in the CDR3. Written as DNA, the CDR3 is TGTGCCTGGAGTGTACAGAGCAATCAGCCCCAGCATTTT. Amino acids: CAWSVQSNQPQHF.

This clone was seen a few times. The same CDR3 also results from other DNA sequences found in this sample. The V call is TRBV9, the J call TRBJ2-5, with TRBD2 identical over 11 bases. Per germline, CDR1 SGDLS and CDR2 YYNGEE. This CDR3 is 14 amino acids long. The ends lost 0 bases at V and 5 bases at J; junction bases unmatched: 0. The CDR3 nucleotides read TGTGCCAGCAGCGTAGGACTAGCGGGGGAGACCCAGTACTTC. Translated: CASSVGLAGETQYF. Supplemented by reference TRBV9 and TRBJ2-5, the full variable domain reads DSGVTQTPKHLITATGQRVTLRCSPRSGDLSVYWYQQSLDQGLQFLIQYYNGEERAKGNILERFSAQQFPDLHSELNLSSLELGDSALYFCASSVGLAGETQYFGPGTRLLVL.

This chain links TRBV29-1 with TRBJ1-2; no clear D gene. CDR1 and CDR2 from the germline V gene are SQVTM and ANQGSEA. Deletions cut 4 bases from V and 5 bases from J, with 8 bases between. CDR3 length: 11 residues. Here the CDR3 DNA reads TGCAGCGTTGGCCCGGAATATGGCTACACCTTC. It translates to CSVGPEYGYTF.

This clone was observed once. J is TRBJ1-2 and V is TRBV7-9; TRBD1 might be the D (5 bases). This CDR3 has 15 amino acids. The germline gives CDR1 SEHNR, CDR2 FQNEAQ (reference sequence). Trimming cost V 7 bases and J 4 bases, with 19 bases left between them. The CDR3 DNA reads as TGTGCCAGCACCGTGGGGCCAGGCTCGTCCTATGGCTACACCTTC. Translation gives CASTVGPGSSYGYTF.

DNA of the CDR3: TGTGCCTGGAGTGTTGACTCCTATAATTCACCCCTCCACTTT. Residues: CAWSVDSYNSPLHF. The rearrangement joins TRBV30 to TRBJ1-6, with D uncertain. The CDR3 runs 14 residues. Germline CDR1 and CDR2: GTSNPN and SVGIG (reference sequence). Trimming took 0 bases from V and 0 from J, leaving 3 bases between them.

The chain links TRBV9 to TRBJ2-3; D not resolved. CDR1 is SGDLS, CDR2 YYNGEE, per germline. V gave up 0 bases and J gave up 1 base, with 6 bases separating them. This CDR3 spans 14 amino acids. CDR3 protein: CASSVDSRTDTQYF. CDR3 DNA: TGTGCCAGCAGCGTAGACAGCCGCACAGATACGCAGTATTTT.

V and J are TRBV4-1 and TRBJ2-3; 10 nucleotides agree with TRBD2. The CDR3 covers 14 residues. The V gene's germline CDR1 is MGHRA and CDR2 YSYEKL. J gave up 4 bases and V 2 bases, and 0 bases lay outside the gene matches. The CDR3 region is CASSQSGRADTQYF. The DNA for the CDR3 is TGCGCCAGCAGCCAAAGCGGGAGGGCAGATACGCAGTATTTT.

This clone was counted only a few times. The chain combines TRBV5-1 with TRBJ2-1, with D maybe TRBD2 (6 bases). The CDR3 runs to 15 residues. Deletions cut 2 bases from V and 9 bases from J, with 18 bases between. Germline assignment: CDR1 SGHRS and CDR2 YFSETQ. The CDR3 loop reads CASSFGRNLGGEQFF. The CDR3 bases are TGCGCCAGCAGCTTTGGAAGGAATCTGGGGGGTGAGCAGTTCTTC.

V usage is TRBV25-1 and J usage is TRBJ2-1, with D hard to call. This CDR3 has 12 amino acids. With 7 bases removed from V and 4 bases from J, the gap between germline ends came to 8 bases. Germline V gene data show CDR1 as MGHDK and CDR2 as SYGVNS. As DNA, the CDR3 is TGTGCCAGCACCCGGTCTTACAATGAGCAGTTCTTC. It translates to CASTRSYNEQFF.

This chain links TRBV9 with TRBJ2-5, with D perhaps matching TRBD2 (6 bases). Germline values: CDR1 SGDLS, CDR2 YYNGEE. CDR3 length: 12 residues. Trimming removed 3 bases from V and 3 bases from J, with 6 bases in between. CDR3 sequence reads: CASSAGEETQYF. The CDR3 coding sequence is TGTGCCAGCAGCGCGGGGGAAGAGACCCAGTACTTC.

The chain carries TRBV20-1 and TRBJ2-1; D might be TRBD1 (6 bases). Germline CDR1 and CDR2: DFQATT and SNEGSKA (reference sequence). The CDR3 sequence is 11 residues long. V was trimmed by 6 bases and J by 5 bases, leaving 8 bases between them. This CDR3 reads CSARQDNEQFF. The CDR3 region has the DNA TGCAGTGCCAGACAGGACAATGAGCAGTTCTTC.

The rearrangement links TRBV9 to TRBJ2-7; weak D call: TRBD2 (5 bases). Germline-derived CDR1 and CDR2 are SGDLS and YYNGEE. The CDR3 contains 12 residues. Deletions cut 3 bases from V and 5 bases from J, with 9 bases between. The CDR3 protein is CASSGWTDEQYF. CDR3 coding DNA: TGTGCCAGCAGCGGCTGGACTGACGAGCAGTACTTC.

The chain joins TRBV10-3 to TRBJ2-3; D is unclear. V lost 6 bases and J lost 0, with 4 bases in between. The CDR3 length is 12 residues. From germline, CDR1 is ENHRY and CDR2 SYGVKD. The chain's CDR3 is CAIRGSTDTQYF. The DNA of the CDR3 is TGTGCCATCAGGGGGAGCACAGATACGCAGTATTTT.

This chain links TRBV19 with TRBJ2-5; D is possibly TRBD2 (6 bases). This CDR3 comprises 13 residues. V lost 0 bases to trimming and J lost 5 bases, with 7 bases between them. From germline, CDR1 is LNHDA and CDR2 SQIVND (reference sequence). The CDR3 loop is CASSIDLAETQYF. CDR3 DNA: TGTGCCAGTAGTATAGATCTAGCGGAGACCCAGTACTTC.